The source of this TCR beta chain is a study of T cell repertoires in cytomegalovirus infection. In the study overall: Through public TCR beta signatures, both CMV infection and matching HLA type were indicated.

General observations from the study: Ex vivo responses were dominated by HLA-C-restricted CMV-specific TCR beta clonotypes.

This clonotype showed up many times. The antigen remains unidentified. Germline V gives CDR1 SGHVS, CDR2 FQNEAQ. The CDR3 runs 17 residues. The germline V and J ends were trimmed by 5 bases and 6 bases, with 25 bases remaining between them. TCRdb redid the calling of the reads with MiXCR, one entry per CDR3 protein. The top ten hold around 13% of the sample, which has about 770,000 distinct CDR3 sequences, 25% to 30% seen once. Sample: cultured CD8+ T cells from PBMCs, taken from culture after CMV antigen stimulation. This receptor was identified in a human donor in good health (CMV status not recorded). Some clones in this sample may be carry-over from other donors' samples. V usage is TRBV7-8 and J usage is TRBJ1-2; D is perhaps TRBD1 (6 bases). CDR3 region: CASSPEGGRLPADGYTF. CDR3 bases: TGTGCCAGCAGCCCCGAGGGGGGCCGCTTGCCGGCCGATGGCTACACCTTC.